This T cell receptor (beta chain) was recorded in a study of CD8 T cells in ankylosing spondylitis. Preparation of TCR beta libraries was done by quantitative 5'-RACE with molecular barcodes. TCRdb reprocessed the 5' RACE reads with MiXCR, giving one entry per CDR3 protein. The table includes some 300,000 distinct CDR3 sequences, less than 25% detected once. Study conclusions and caveats: The clones that were linked to disease were reported to be significantly enriched in matched synovial fluid samples from ankylosing spondylitis patients. Made up of 7 to 9 highly homologous variants, a TCR beta motif appeared characteristic of ankylosing spondylitis blood. Earlier work had already found some motif variants in reactive arthritis synovial fluid and blood.

For this clonotype: Its antigen is still unknown.

CDR3 size: 14 residues. Germline V CDR1 and CDR2: SQVTM, ANQGSEA. V lost 7 bases and J lost 2; bases outside the gene matches: 5. The sequence came from a female donor with ankylosing spondylitis or in good health (not recorded which). Sequencing was performed on blood, either unsorted or a sorted T cell fraction (not recorded which). The chain combines TRBV29-1 with TRBJ2-3; 11 bases are a match to TRBD2. The CDR3 nucleotides are TGCAGCGCCACACTAGCGGGGGTCACAGATACGCAGTATTTT. Translated: CSATLAGVTDTQYF.